The clone carrying this TCR beta chain turned up a few times. The length of the CDR3 is 14 residues. CDR1 and CDR2 from the germline V gene are MDHEN and SYDVKM. V shed 5 bases and J shed 8 bases, with 16 bases lying between them. The source of the sample is a study of T cells after yellow fever vaccination. Study information: Fractions with few cells were prepared using SMART-Seq v4 Ultra Low Input.

The authors made TCR cDNA by 5'RACE template switching, adding a universal primer site and UMIs. From the 5' RACE reads, TCRdb called clonotypes with MiXCR, one entry per CDR3 protein. The sample has 400,000 to 650,000 distinct CDR3 sequences, roughly a fifth seen once. This specimen was PBMCs, taken about 20 days after the first yellow fever vaccination. The V and J genes are TRBV28 and TRBJ2-4; tentatively, D is TRBD1 (8 bases). This sequence was found in a man between 18 and 29 years old who received the YFV17D yellow fever vaccine. The CDR3 region has the DNA TGTGCCAGCAGTGTAACAGGGGGGGGTCACATTCAGTACTTC. It codes for CASSVTGGGHIQYF.